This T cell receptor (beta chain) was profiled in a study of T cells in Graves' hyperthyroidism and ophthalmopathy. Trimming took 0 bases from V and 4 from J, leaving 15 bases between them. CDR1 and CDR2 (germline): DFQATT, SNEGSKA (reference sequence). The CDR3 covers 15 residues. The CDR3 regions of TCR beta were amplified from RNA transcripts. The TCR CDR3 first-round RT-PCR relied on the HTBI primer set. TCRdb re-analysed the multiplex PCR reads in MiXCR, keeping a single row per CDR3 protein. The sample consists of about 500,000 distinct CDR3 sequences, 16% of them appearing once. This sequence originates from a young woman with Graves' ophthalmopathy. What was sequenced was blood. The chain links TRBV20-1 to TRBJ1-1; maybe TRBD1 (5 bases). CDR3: CSARDLGQLATEAFF. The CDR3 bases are TGCAGTGCTAGAGATCTTGGACAACTGGCCACTGAAGCTTTCTTT.